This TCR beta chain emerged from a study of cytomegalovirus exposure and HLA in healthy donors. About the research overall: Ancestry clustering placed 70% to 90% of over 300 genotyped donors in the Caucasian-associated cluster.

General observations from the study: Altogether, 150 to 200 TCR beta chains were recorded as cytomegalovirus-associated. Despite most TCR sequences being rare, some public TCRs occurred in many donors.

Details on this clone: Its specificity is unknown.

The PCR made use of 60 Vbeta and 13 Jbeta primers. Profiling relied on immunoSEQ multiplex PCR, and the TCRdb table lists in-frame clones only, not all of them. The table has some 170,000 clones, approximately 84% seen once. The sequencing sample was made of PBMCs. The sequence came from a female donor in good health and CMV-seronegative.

Here the CDR3 reads CASRPLTGSAWEQYF. The CDR3, as DNA: TGTGCCAGCAGACCCCTGACAGGGAGCGCGTGGGAGCAGTACTTC. J is TRBJ2-7 and V is TRBV6-6, with 7 bases lining up with TRBD1. CDR1 MNHNY and CDR2 SVGAGI come from the germline V gene (reference sequence). After removal of 6 bases from V and 7 bases from J, the junction contained 15 bases not matched to a gene. CDR3 length: 15 residues.